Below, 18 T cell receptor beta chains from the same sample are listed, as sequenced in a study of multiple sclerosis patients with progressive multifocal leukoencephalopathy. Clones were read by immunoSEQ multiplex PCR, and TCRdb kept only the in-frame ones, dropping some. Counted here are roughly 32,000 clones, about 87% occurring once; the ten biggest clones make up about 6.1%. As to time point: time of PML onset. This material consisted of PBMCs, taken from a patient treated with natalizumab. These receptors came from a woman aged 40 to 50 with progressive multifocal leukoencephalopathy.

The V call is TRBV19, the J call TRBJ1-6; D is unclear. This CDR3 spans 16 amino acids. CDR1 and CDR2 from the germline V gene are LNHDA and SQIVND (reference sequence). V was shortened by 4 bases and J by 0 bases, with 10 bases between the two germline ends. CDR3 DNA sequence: TGTGCCAGTAGTAGGGGAGCGAGCTCCTATAATTCACCCCTCCACTTT. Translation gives CASSRGASSYNSPLHF.

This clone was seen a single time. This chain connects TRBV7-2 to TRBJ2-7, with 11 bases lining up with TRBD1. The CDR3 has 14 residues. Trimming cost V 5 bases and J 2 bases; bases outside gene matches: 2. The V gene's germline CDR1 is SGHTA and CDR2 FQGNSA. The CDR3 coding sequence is TGTGCCAGCAGCGCGGGACAGGGGGCCTACGAGCAGTACTTC. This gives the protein CASSAGQGAYEQYF.

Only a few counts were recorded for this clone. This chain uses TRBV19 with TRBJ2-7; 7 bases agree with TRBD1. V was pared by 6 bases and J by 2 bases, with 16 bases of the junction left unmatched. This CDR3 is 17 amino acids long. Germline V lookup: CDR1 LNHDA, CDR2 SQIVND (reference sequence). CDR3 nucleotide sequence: TGTGCCAGTAGGATACATGGGGACAGACTCCTAACCTACGAGCAGTACTTC. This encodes CASRIHGDRLLTYEQYF. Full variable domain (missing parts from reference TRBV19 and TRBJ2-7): DGGITQSPKYLFRKEGQNVTLSCEQNLNHDAMYWYRQDPGQGLRLIYYSQIVNDFQKGDIAEGYSVSREKKESFPLTVTSAQKNPTAFYLCASRIHGDRLLTYEQYFGPGTRLTVT.

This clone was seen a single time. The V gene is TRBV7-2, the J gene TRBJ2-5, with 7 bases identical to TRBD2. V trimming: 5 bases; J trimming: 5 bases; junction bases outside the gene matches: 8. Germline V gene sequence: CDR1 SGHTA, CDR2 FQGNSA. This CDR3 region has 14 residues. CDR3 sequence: CASSRGRERETQYF. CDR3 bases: TGTGCCAGCAGCCGGGGGAGGGAACGCGAGACCCAGTACTTC.

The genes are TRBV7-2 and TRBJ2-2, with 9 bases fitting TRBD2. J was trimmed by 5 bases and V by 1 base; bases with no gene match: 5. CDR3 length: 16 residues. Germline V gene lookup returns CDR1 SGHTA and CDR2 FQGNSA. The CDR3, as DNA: TGTGCCAGCAGCTTAGGGGCGGGAGGGCTGACCGGGGAGCTGTTTTTT. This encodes CASSLGAGGLTGELFF. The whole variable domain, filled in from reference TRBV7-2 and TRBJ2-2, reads GAGVSQSPSNKVTEKGKDVELRCDPISGHTALYWYRQSLGQGLEFLIYFQGNSAPDKSGLPSDRFSAERTGGSVSTLTIQRTQQEDSAVYLCASSLGAGGLTGELFFGEGSRLTVL.

The DNA for the CDR3 is TGTGCCGGTTCCCCTAGCAGTAGCTCCTACAATGAGCAGTTCTTC. The encoded protein is CAGSPSSSSYNEQFF. The chain is built from TRBV28 and TRBJ2-1, with D perhaps matching TRBD2 (5 bases). The V gene's germline CDR1 is MDHEN and CDR2 SYDVKM. The V end was cut by 11 bases, the J end by 0 bases, with 17 bases between. There are 15 residues in the CDR3.

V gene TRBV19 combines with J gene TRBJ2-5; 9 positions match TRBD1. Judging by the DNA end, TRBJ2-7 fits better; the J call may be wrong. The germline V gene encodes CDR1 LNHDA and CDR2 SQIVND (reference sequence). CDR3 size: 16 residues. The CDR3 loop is CASSTGLGQGSHEQYF. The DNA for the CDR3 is TGTGCCAGTAGTACCGGTTTGGGACAGGGTTCACACGAGCAGTACTTC.

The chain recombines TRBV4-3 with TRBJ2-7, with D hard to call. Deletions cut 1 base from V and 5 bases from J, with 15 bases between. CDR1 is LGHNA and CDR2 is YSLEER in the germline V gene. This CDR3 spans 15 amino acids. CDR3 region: CASSQAQFAGNEQYF. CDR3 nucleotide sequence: TGCGCCAGCAGCCAAGCCCAGTTCGCCGGTAACGAGCAGTACTTC.

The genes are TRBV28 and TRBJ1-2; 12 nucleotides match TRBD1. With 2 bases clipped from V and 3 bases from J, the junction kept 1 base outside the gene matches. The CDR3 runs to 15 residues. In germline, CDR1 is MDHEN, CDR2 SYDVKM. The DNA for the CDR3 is TGTGCCAGCAGTTTAGGGACAGGGGGCGACTATGGCTACACCTTC. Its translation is CASSLGTGGDYGYTF.

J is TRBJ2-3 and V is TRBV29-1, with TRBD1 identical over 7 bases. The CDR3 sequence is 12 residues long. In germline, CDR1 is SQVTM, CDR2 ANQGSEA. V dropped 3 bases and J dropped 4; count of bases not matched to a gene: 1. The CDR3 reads CSVETGPDTQYF. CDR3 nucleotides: TGCAGCGTTGAGACAGGGCCAGATACGCAGTATTTT.

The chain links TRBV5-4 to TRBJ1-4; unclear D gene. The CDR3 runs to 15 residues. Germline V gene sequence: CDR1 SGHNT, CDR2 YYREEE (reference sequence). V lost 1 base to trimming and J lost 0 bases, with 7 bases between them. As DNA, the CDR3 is TGTGCCAGCAGCTTGACCAGTACAACTAATGAAAAACTGTTTTTT. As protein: CASSLTSTTNEKLFF.

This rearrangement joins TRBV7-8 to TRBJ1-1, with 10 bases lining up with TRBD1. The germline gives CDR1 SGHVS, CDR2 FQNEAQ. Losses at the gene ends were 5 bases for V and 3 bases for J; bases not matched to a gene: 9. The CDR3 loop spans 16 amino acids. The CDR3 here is CASSLRQGAGDTEAFF. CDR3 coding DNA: TGTGCCAGCAGCCTAAGACAGGGGGCGGGGGACACTGAAGCTTTCTTT. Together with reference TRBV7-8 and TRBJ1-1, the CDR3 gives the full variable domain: GAGVSQSPRYKVAKRGQDVALRCDPISGHVSLFWYQQALGQGPEFLTYFQNEAQLDKSGLPSDRFFAERPEGSVSTLKIQRTQQEDSAVYLCASSLRQGAGDTEAFFGQGTRLTVV.

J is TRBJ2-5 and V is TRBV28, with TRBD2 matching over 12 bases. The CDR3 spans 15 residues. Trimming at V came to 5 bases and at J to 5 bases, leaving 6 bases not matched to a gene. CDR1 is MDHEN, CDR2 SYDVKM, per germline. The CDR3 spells CASSQPGLAGETQYF. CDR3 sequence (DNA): TGTGCCAGCAGTCAACCGGGACTAGCGGGCGAGACCCAGTACTTC.

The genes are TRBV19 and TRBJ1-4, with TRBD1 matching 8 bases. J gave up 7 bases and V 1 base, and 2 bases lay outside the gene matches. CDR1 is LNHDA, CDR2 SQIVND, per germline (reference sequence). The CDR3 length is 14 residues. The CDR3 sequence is CASSIGQGAEKLFF. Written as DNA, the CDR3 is TGTGCCAGTAGTATAGGGCAGGGGGCTGAAAAACTGTTTTTT.

This chain's CDR3 is CASSRPNNPGGTQYF. DNA of the CDR3: TGTGCCAGCAGTCGGCCCAATAACCCGGGGGGTACGCAGTATTTT. The chain combines TRBV28 with TRBJ2-3; 7 bases map to TRBD2. Germline CDR1 is MDHEN and CDR2 is SYDVKM. Trimming cost V 5 bases and J 8 bases; bases outside gene matches: 13. This CDR3 region has 15 residues.

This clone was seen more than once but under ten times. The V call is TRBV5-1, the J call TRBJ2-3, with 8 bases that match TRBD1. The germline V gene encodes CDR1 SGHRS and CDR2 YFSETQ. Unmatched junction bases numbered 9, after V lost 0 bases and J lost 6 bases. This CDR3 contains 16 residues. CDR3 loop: CASSLVGAGGQDTQYF. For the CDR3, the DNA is TGCGCCAGCAGCTTGGTTGGGGCAGGGGGCCAGGATACGCAGTATTTT.

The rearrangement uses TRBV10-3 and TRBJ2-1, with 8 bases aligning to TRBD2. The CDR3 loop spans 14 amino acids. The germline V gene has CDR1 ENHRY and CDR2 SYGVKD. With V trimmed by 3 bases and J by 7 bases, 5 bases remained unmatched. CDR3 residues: CAISDYSSGNEQFF. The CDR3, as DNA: TGTGCCATCAGTGACTATTCTAGCGGGAATGAGCAGTTCTTC.

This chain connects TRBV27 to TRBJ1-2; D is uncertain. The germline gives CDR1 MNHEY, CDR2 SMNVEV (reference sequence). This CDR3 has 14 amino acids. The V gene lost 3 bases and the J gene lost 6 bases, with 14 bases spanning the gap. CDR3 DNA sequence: TGTGCCAGCAGTTTTGGTACCGATAATAATGGCTACACCTTC. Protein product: CASSFGTDNNGYTF.